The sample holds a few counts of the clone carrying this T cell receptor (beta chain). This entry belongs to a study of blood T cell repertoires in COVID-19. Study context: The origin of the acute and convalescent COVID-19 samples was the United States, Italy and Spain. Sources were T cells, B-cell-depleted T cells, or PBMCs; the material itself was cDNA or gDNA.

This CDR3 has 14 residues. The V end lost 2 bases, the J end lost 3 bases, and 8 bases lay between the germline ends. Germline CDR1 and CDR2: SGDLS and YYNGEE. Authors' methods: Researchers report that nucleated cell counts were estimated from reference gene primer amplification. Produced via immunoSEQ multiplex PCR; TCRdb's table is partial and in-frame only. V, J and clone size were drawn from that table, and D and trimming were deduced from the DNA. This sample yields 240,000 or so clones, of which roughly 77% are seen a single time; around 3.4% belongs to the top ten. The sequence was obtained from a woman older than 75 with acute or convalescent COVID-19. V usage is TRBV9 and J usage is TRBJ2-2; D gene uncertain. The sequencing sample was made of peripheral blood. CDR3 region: CASSVTADTGELFF. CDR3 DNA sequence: TGTGCCAGCAGCGTTACCGCGGACACCGGGGAGCTGTTTTTT. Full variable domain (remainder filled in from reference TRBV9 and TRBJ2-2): DSGVTQTPKHLITATGQRVTLRCSPRSGDLSVYWYQQSLDQGLQFLIQYYNGEERAKGNILERFSAQQFPDLHSELNLSSLELGDSALYFCASSVTADTGELFFGEGSRLTVL.